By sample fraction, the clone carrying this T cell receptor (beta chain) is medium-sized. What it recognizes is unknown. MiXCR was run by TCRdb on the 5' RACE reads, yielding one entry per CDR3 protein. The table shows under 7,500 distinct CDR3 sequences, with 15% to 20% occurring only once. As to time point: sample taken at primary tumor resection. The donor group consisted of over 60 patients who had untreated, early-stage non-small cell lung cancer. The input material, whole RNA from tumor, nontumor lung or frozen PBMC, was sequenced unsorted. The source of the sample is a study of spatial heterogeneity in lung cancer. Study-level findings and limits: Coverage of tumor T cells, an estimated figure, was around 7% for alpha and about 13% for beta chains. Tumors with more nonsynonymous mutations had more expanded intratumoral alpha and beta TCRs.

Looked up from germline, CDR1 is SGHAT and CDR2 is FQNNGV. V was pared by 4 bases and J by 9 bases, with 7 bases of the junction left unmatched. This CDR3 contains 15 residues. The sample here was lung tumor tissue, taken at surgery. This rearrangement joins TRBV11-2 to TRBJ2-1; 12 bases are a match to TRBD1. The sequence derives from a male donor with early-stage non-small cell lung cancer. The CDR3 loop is CASSYTGQGATEQFF. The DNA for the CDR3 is TGTGCCAGCAGCTACACGGGACAGGGGGCGACTGAGCAGTTCTTC.